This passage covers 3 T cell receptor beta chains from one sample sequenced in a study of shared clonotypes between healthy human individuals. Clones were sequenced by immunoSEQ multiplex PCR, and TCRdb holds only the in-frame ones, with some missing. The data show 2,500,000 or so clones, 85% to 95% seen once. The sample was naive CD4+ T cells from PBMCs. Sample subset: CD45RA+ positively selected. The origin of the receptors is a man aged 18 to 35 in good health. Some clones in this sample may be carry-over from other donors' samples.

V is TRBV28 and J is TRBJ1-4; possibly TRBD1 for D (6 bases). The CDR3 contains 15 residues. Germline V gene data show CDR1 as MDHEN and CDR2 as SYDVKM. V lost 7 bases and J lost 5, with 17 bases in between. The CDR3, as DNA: TGTGCCAGCAAAACTGGGGGGCGGGTAAATGAAAAACTGTTTTTT. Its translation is CASKTGGRVNEKLFF.

CDR3 in DNA: TGTGCCAGCAGCGGGGGGACAGGCTCCGACACTGAAGCTTTCTTT. Amino acid sequence: CASSGGTGSDTEAFF. J is TRBJ1-1 and V is TRBV21-1; TRBD1, the D gene given by the table, was not confirmed from the DNA. TRBV21-1 constitutes a pseudogene. The CDR3 loop spans 15 amino acids.

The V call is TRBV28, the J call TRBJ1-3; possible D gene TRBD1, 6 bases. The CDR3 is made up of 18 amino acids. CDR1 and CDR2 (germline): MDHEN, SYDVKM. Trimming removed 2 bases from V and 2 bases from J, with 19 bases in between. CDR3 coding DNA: TGTGCCAGCAGTTTAGGGGGGGCGGAAGGGTTGACTGGAAACACCATATATTTT. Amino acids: CASSLGGAEGLTGNTIYF.